This T cell receptor (beta chain) was recovered during a study of shared clonotypes between healthy human individuals. General study points: Among non-shared clonotypes, generation probabilities were lower than among those shared by all four donors.

The germline V gene encodes CDR1 SNHLY and CDR2 FYNNEI. The germline V and J ends were trimmed by 5 bases and 3 bases, with 8 bases remaining between them. The CDR3 covers 12 residues. There are many counts of this clone. The antigen is unknown. The sample has other DNA sequences that encode this CDR3 too. Deep was the level at which the assay was run. In the original processing: Junction-only sequences without quality scores came from ImmunoSEQ, so filtering differed. TCRdb keeps only in-frame clones here, not all; method: immunoSEQ multiplex PCR. Clone size and V and J calls were adopted from that table, with D and trimming inferred from the DNA. The repertoire holds 950,000 to 1,300,000 clones, roughly 80% seen once, with 1.4% in the top ten. Donors were healthy HIV-negative adults without recently reported acute infections or vaccinations.

The clonotype originates from a man younger than 35 in good health. The chain uses TRBV2 and TRBJ2-7, with unresolved D. The material sequenced was memory CD4+ T cells sorted from blood. Subset meaning: CD45RA-negative fraction. The CDR3 sequence: CASSSQSYEQYF. The CDR3 DNA reads as TGTGCCAGCAGTAGTCAGAGCTACGAGCAGTACTTC.